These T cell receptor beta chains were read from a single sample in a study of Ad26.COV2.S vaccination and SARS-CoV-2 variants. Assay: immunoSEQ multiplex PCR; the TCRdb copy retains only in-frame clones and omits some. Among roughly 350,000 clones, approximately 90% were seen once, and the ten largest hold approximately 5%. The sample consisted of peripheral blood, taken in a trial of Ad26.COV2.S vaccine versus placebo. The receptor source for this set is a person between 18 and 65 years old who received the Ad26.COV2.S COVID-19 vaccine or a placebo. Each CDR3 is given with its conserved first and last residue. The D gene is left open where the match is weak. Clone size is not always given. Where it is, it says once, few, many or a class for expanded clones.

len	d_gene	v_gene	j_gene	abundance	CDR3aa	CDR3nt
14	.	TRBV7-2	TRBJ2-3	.	CASSLGGRPDTQYF	TGTGCCAGCAGCTTAGGGGGGCGCCCAGATACGCAGTATTTT
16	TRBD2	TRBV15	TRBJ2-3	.	CATSTHTSGGANTQYF	TGTGCCACCAGCACTCACACTAGCGGAGGAGCGAATACGCAGTATTTT
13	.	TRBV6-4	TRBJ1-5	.	CASSVAWNQPQHF	TGTGCCAGCAGTGTCGCCTGGAATCAGCCCCAGCATTTT
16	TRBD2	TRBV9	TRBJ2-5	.	CASSVGVGGNGETQYF	TGTGCCAGCAGCGTGGGTGTGGGGGGGAATGGAGAGACCCAGTACTTC
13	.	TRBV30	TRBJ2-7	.	CAWSPMTVPRQYF	TGTGCCTGGAGCCCCATGACAGTACCTCGGCAGTACTTC
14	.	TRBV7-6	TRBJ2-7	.	CASSPLKGSYEQYF	TGTGCCAGCAGCCCACTAAAGGGTTCCTACGAGCAGTACTTC
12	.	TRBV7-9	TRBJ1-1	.	CASSLSPDEAFF	TGTGCCAGCAGCTTAAGTCCAGATGAAGCTTTCTTT
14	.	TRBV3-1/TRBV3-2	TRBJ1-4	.	CASSQEGSNEKLFF	TGTGCCAGCAGCCAAGAGGGGTCTAATGAAAAACTGTTTTTT
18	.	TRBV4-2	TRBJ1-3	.	CASSRTNGPESSGNTIYF	TGTGCCAGCAGCCGAACTAACGGACCCGAAAGCTCTGGAAACACCATATATTTT
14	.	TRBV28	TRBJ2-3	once	CASGRQSSTDTQYF	TGTGCCAGCGGGCGCCAGTCTAGCACAGATACGCAGTATTTT
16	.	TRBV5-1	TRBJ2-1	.	CASSLARAPAYNEQFF	TGCGCCAGCAGCTTGGCCAGGGCGCCGGCCTACAATGAGCAGTTCTTC
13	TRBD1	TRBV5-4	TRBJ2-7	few	CASSPDRGYEQYF	TGTGCCAGCAGCCCCGACAGGGGCTACGAGCAGTACTTC
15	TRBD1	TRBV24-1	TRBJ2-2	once	CATSRAGGAVGELFF	TGTGCCACCAGTCGGGCAGGGGGCGCGGTCGGGGAGCTGTTTTTT
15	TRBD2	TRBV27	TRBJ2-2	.	CASAGGSSSTGELFF	TGTGCCAGCGCCGGGGGGAGCTCGAGTACCGGGGAGCTGTTTTTT
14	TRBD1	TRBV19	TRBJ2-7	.	CASSWVSGGDEQYF	TGTGCCAGTAGTTGGGTCTCAGGGGGCGACGAGCAGTACTTC
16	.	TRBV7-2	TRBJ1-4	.	CASSLGVVGTNEKLFF	TGTGCCAGCAGCTTAGGGGTAGTAGGGACTAATGAAAAACTGTTTTTT
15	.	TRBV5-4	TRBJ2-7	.	CASSFGDTLTYEQYF	TGTGCCAGCAGCTTCGGGGACACCCTAACCTACGAGCAGTACTTC
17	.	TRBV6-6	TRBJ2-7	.	CASSQPMGSGSAYEQYF	TGTGCCAGCAGTCAACCCATGGGGTCAGGGTCGGCCTACGAGCAGTACTTC
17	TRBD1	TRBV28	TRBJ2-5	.	CASSLTGQGAEQETQYF	TGTGCCAGCAGCCTCACGGGACAGGGGGCGGAACAAGAGACCCAGTACTTC
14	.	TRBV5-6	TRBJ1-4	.	CASTKFGGNEKLFF	TGTGCCAGCACTAAGTTTGGGGGGAATGAAAAACTGTTTTTT
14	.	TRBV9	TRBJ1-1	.	CASSGGDSNTEAFF	TGTGCCAGCAGCGGGGGGGACTCGAACACTGAAGCTTTCTTT
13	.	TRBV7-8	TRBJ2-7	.	CASSLRGAYEQYF	TGTGCCAGCAGCTTACGCGGAGCCTACGAGCAGTACTTC
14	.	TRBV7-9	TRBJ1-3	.	CASSPWTTGNTIYF	TGTGCCAGCAGCCCCTGGACGACTGGAAACACCATATATTTT
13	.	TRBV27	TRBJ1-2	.	CASRRGFEGGYTF	TGTGCCAGCAGAAGGGGATTCGAGGGTGGCTACACCTTC
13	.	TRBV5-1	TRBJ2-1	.	CASSLVVGNEQFF	TGCGCCAGCAGCTTGGTGGTGGGCAATGAGCAGTTCTTC
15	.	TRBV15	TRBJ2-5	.	CATSRDRSSGETQYF	TGTGCCACCAGCAGAGATCGGAGTTCGGGGGAGACCCAGTACTTC
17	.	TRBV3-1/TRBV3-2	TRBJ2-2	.	CASSQNRGARDSGELFF	TGTGCCAGCAGCCAGAACCGGGGGGCGCGTGATTCCGGGGAGCTGTTTTTT
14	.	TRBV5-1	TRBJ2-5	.	CASSPGGREETQYF	TGCGCCAGCAGCCCCGGAGGGAGAGAAGAGACCCAGTACTTC
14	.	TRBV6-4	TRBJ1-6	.	CASRDGSSNSPLHF	TGTGCCAGCAGGGATGGTAGCTCCAATTCACCCCTCCACTTT
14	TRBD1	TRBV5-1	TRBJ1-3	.	CASSTGGSGNTIYF	TGCGCCAGCAGTACAGGGGGCTCAGGAAACACCATATATTTT